The T cell receptor (beta chain) described here comes from a study of identical twins. This clonotype was found once. One entry per CDR3 protein results from TCRdb running MiXCR on the 5' RACE reads. The sample shows just under 650,000 distinct CDR3 sequences, about 7.1% of them seen only once. The CDR3 covers 14 residues. Germline V gene sequence: CDR1 LNHDA, CDR2 SQIVND (reference sequence). Trimming shortened V by 5 bases and J by 1 base, and 12 bases separated the two germline ends. This sample was also put to use in a study of yellow fever vaccine responses in identical twins.

This sequence originates from a woman under 30 in good health. Sample: PBMCs. The chain links TRBV19 to TRBJ2-7; D gene uncertain. The CDR3 DNA reads as TGTGCCAGTAGTCTTACATTCTTTTCCTACGAGCAGTACTTC. Translated, it gives CASSLTFFSYEQYF.